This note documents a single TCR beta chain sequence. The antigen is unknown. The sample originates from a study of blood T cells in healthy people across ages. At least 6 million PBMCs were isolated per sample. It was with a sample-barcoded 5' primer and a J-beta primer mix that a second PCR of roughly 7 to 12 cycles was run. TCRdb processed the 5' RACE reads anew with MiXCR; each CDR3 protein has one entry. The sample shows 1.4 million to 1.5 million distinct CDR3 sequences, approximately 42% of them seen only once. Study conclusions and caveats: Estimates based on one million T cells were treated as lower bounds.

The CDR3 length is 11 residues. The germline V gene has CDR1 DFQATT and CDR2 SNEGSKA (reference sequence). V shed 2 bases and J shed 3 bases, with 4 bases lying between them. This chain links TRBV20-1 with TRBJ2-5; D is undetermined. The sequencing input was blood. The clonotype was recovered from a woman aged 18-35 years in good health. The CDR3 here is CSARNEETQYF. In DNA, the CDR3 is TGCAGTGCTAGAAACGAAGAGACCCAGTACTTC.